These T cell receptor beta chains were read from a single sample in a study of technical replicates of blood from four donors. TCRdb's copy holds only in-frame clones and misses some; the assay was immunoSEQ multiplex PCR. The sample comprises fewer than 90,000 clones, 93% of which are singletons, and 0.2% to 0.25% rests with the top ten. Sequencing was done on a sample of T cells isolated from PBMCs. The receptor source for this set is a human donor in good health. CDR3s include the opening cysteine and the closing phenylalanine or tryptophan. Fields, in order: V gene, D gene, clone size, J gene, CDR3 protein, CDR3 DNA. The D gene is left open where the match is weak. Clone size is stated in some rows and not others, as once, few, many or a class when expanded.

v_call: TRBV27; d_call: -; clone_size: -; j_call: TRBJ1-1; cdr3_aa: CASIPRGSLTEAFF; cdr3_nt: TGTGCCAGCATTCCCAGGGGCTCCCTCACTGAAGCTTTCTTT
v_call: TRBV7-9; d_call: -; clone_size: -; j_call: TRBJ1-4; cdr3_aa: CASSPAWANPAEKLFF; cdr3_nt: TGTGCCAGCAGCCCCGCATGGGCCAATCCGGCTGAAAAACTGTTTTTT
v_call: TRBV29-1; d_call: TRBD1; clone_size: -; j_call: TRBJ1-1; cdr3_aa: CSVEIRTGDTEAFF; cdr3_nt: TGCAGCGTTGAAATACGGACAGGGGACACTGAAGCTTTCTTT
v_call: TRBV7-8; d_call: -; clone_size: -; j_call: TRBJ1-3; cdr3_aa: CASSSVGRSGNTIYF; cdr3_nt: TGTGCCAGCAGCTCGGTTGGTCGCTCTGGAAACACCATATATTTT
v_call: TRBV27; d_call: -; clone_size: -; j_call: TRBJ2-7; cdr3_aa: CASRIPGYEQYF; cdr3_nt: TGTGCCAGCAGAATTCCAGGATACGAGCAGTACTTC
v_call: TRBV11-3; d_call: -; clone_size: once; j_call: TRBJ2-7; cdr3_aa: CASSLSSERAYEQYF; cdr3_nt: TGTGCCAGCAGCTTGTCGTCCGAGCGTGCTTACGAGCAGTACTTC
v_call: TRBV11-3; d_call: TRBD2; clone_size: -; j_call: TRBJ2-1; cdr3_aa: CASSLSASGGEQFF; cdr3_nt: TGTGCCAGCAGCTTATCGGCCTCGGGGGGTGAGCAGTTCTTC
v_call: TRBV6-5; d_call: -; clone_size: -; j_call: TRBJ2-7; cdr3_aa: CASSSTSSYEQYF; cdr3_nt: TGTGCCAGCAGTTCGACAAGCTCCTACGAGCAGTACTTC
v_call: TRBV4-1; d_call: -; clone_size: -; j_call: TRBJ2-7; cdr3_aa: CASSQEKSTYEQYF; cdr3_nt: TGCGCCAGCAGCCAAGAAAAAAGCACGTACGAGCAGTACTTC
v_call: TRBV27; d_call: -; clone_size: -; j_call: TRBJ2-5; cdr3_aa: CASSLSTGSQETQYF; cdr3_nt: TGTGCCAGCAGTTTATCGACAGGTAGTCAAGAGACCCAGTACTTC
v_call: TRBV11-3; d_call: -; clone_size: once; j_call: TRBJ1-3; cdr3_aa: CASSRGLLSNTIYF; cdr3_nt: TGTGCCAGCAGCCGAGGACTTCTTTCAAACACCATATATTTT
v_call: TRBV7-8; d_call: TRBD1; clone_size: once; j_call: TRBJ2-7; cdr3_aa: CASVLDRGGYEQYF; cdr3_nt: TGTGCCAGCGTACTAGACAGGGGCGGATACGAGCAGTACTTC
v_call: TRBV5-1; d_call: TRBD1; clone_size: -; j_call: TRBJ1-2; cdr3_aa: CATSQGSNYGYTF; cdr3_nt: TGCGCCACCTCACAGGGGTCTAACTATGGCTACACCTTC
v_call: TRBV28; d_call: -; clone_size: -; j_call: TRBJ1-1; cdr3_aa: CASSRTQGVATEAFF; cdr3_nt: TGTGCCAGCAGTCGTACACAGGGCGTTGCCACTGAAGCTTTCTTT
v_call: TRBV5-8; d_call: -; clone_size: -; j_call: TRBJ1-5; cdr3_aa: CASRTGQPNSNQPQHF; cdr3_nt: TGTGCCAGCAGGACCGGACAGCCTAATAGCAATCAGCCCCAGCATTTT
v_call: TRBV9; d_call: -; clone_size: -; j_call: TRBJ2-3; cdr3_aa: CASSVATDTQYF; cdr3_nt: TGTGCCAGCAGCGTAGCAACAGATACGCAGTATTTT
v_call: TRBV13; d_call: -; clone_size: -; j_call: TRBJ1-1; cdr3_aa: CASSYGDTEAFF; cdr3_nt: TGTGCCAGCAGCTACGGGGACACTGAAGCTTTCTTT
v_call: TRBV9; d_call: TRBD1; clone_size: -; j_call: TRBJ1-2; cdr3_aa: CASSVVGAGGNYGYTF; cdr3_nt: TGTGCCAGCAGCGTAGTGGGGGCAGGGGGCAACTATGGCTACACCTTC
v_call: TRBV5-4; d_call: TRBD2; clone_size: -; j_call: TRBJ2-3; cdr3_aa: CASSSPGLAGVTDTQYF; cdr3_nt: TGTGCCAGCAGCTCTCCGGGACTAGCGGGGGTCACAGATACGCAGTATTTT
v_call: TRBV28; d_call: -; clone_size: -; j_call: TRBJ1-1; cdr3_aa: CASSLWPQGLGDTEAFF; cdr3_nt: TGTGCCAGCAGTTTATGGCCACAGGGCCTGGGTGACACTGAAGCTTTCTTT
v_call: TRBV11-2; d_call: TRBD1; clone_size: -; j_call: TRBJ2-5; cdr3_aa: CASSSHRDRIKVPEETQYF; cdr3_nt: TGTGCCAGCAGCTCCCACCGGGACAGGATTAAAGTTCCGGAGGAGACCCAGTACTTC
v_call: TRBV7-6; d_call: TRBD1; clone_size: -; j_call: TRBJ2-7; cdr3_aa: CASSLDRGSSYEQYF; cdr3_nt: TGTGCCAGCAGCTTAGACAGGGGGTCATCCTACGAGCAGTACTTC
v_call: TRBV25-1; d_call: TRBD2; clone_size: -; j_call: TRBJ2-1; cdr3_aa: CASSVLAASLGEQFF; cdr3_nt: TGTGCCAGCAGTGTTCTAGCGGCCTCCTTGGGTGAGCAGTTCTTC
v_call: TRBV7-3; d_call: TRBD2; clone_size: -; j_call: TRBJ2-3; cdr3_aa: CASSLREGTQYF; cdr3_nt: TGTGCCAGCAGCTTAAGGGAGGGTACGCAGTATTTT
v_call: TRBV28; d_call: -; clone_size: -; j_call: TRBJ1-1; cdr3_aa: CASSTYKRGNTEAFF; cdr3_nt: TGTGCCAGCAGTACTTACAAACGCGGGAACACTGAAGCTTTCTTT
v_call: TRBV15; d_call: TRBD1; clone_size: -; j_call: TRBJ1-1; cdr3_aa: CATSRDVGGQGANTEAFF; cdr3_nt: TGTGCCACCAGCAGAGATGTCGGGGGACAGGGGGCGAACACTGAAGCTTTCTTT
v_call: TRBV7-2; d_call: TRBD1; clone_size: -; j_call: TRBJ1-3; cdr3_aa: CASSSGGTGAGNTIYF; cdr3_nt: TGTGCCAGCAGCTCAGGAGGGACAGGGGCTGGAAACACCATATATTTT
v_call: TRBV11-3; d_call: -; clone_size: -; j_call: TRBJ2-1; cdr3_aa: CASSLGSGDEQFF; cdr3_nt: TGTGCCAGCAGCTTAGGATCGGGGGATGAGCAGTTCTTC
v_call: TRBV29-1; d_call: -; clone_size: -; j_call: TRBJ2-2; cdr3_aa: CSVAIVGVNTGELFF; cdr3_nt: TGCAGCGTTGCTATTGTGGGAGTTAACACCGGGGAGCTGTTTTTT
v_call: TRBV7-9; d_call: -; clone_size: once; j_call: TRBJ1-1; cdr3_aa: CASSLGGGRDYTEAFF; cdr3_nt: TGTGCCAGCAGCTTAGGGGGGGGGAGGGATTACACTGAAGCTTTCTTT
v_call: TRBV28; d_call: TRBD1; clone_size: -; j_call: TRBJ1-1; cdr3_aa: CASRLDRVRSPNTEAFF; cdr3_nt: TGTGCCAGCAGACTAGACAGGGTGAGGTCCCCGAACACTGAAGCTTTCTTT
v_call: TRBV29-1; d_call: TRBD1; clone_size: -; j_call: TRBJ1-2; cdr3_aa: CSVGQGDYGYTF; cdr3_nt: TGCAGCGTTGGGCAGGGGGACTATGGCTACACCTTC
v_call: TRBV28; d_call: TRBD1; clone_size: -; j_call: TRBJ2-5; cdr3_aa: CASGKDRDQETQYF; cdr3_nt: TGTGCCAGCGGAAAAGACAGGGACCAAGAGACCCAGTACTTC
v_call: TRBV12-5; d_call: TRBD2; clone_size: -; j_call: TRBJ2-3; cdr3_aa: CASGLGLAGGDTQYF; cdr3_nt: TGTGCTAGTGGTTTGGGACTAGCGGGAGGAGATACGCAGTATTTT
v_call: TRBV14; d_call: TRBD2; clone_size: -; j_call: TRBJ2-7; cdr3_aa: CASSQAGLAGTYEQYF; cdr3_nt: TGTGCCAGCAGCCAAGCGGGACTAGCGGGTACCTACGAGCAGTACTTC
v_call: TRBV29-1; d_call: -; clone_size: once; j_call: TRBJ2-2; cdr3_aa: CSVEGVGELFF; cdr3_nt: TGCAGCGTTGAGGGAGTCGGGGAGCTGTTTTTT
v_call: TRBV19; d_call: -; clone_size: -; j_call: TRBJ2-1; cdr3_aa: CASSMKRASYNEQFF; cdr3_nt: TGTGCCAGTAGTATGAAGCGGGCGTCCTACAATGAGCAGTTCTTC
v_call: TRBV11-3; d_call: -; clone_size: -; j_call: TRBJ1-1; cdr3_aa: CASSHDFELEGRDTEAFF; cdr3_nt: TGTGCCAGCAGCCACGACTTCGAATTAGAGGGGAGGGACACTGAAGCTTTCTTT
v_call: TRBV6-5; d_call: TRBD2; clone_size: -; j_call: TRBJ2-5; cdr3_aa: CASKPLAGGQETQYF; cdr3_nt: TGTGCCAGCAAACCGCTAGCGGGGGGGCAAGAGACCCAGTACTTC
v_call: TRBV4-1; d_call: TRBD1; clone_size: -; j_call: TRBJ1-4; cdr3_aa: CASSQSGTGWEKLFF; cdr3_nt: TGCGCCAGCAGCCAGTCCGGGACAGGGTGGGAAAAACTGTTTTTT
v_call: TRBV7-2; d_call: -; clone_size: -; j_call: TRBJ1-6; cdr3_aa: CASSSGLPPSPLHF; cdr3_nt: TGTGCCAGCAGTTCGGGACTCCCGCCTTCACCCCTCCACTTT
v_call: TRBV5-1; d_call: -; clone_size: -; j_call: TRBJ2-3; cdr3_aa: CASSSSIPDTQYF; cdr3_nt: TGCGCCAGCAGCTCGAGTATCCCAGATACGCAGTATTTT
v_call: TRBV18; d_call: TRBD2; clone_size: -; j_call: TRBJ2-3; cdr3_aa: CASSERGIDTQYF; cdr3_nt: TGTGCCAGCTCTGAGCGGGGGATAGATACGCAGTATTTT
v_call: TRBV6-5; d_call: -; clone_size: -; j_call: TRBJ2-2; cdr3_aa: CASRSQTGELFF; cdr3_nt: TGTGCCAGCCGTAGCCAGACCGGGGAGCTGTTTTTT
v_call: TRBV4-2; d_call: TRBD2; clone_size: -; j_call: TRBJ2-3; cdr3_aa: CASSPEGLAGGIDTQYF; cdr3_nt: TGTGCCAGCAGCCCCGAGGGACTAGCGGGGGGAATAGATACGCAGTATTTT
v_call: TRBV7-9; d_call: -; clone_size: -; j_call: TRBJ1-1; cdr3_aa: CASSNSTGFATEAFF; cdr3_nt: TGTGCCAGCAGCAACTCAACAGGGTTCGCCACTGAAGCTTTCTTT
v_call: TRBV5-1; d_call: -; clone_size: once; j_call: TRBJ2-1; cdr3_aa: CASSLTGGEAVEQFF; cdr3_nt: TGCGCCAGCAGCTTGACGGGGGGCGAAGCGGTTGAGCAGTTCTTC